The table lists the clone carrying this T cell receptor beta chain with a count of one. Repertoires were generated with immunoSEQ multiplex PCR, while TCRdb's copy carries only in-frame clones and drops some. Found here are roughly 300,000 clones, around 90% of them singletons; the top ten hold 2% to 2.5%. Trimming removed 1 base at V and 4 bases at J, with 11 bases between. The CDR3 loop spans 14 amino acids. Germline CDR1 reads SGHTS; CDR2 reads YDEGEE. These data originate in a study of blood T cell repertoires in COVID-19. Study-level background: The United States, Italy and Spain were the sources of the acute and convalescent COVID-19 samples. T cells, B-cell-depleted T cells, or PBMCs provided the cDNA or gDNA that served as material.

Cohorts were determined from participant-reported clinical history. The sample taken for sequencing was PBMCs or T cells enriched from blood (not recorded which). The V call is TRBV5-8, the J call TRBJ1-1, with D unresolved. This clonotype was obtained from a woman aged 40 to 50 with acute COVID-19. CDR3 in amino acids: CASSLRAGGTEAFF. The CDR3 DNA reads TGTGCCAGCAGCTTGAGGGCGGGAGGCACTGAAGCTTTCTTT.